This T cell receptor beta chain emerged from a study of identical twins. Notes on the study in general: A cross-sectional statistical analysis, not follow-up of the same donors, supported the conclusions.

With respect to this clonotype: Its specificity is not known.

Each CDR3 protein gets one entry after TCRdb re-called the 5' RACE reads with MiXCR. The profile shows roughly 720,000 distinct CDR3 sequences, about 20% of them singletons. This CDR3 has 14 residues. The V and J ends lost 1 base and 6 bases respectively, with 12 bases between them. Germline CDR1 reads SGHRS; CDR2 reads YFSETQ. These data were also filed under a second study, of T cells expressing NK-cell markers. Turning to that study: Repertoire data for TCR beta were derived from sorted T cells (CD3+CD56+NKG2C+, CD3+CD56+NKG2C- and CD3+CD56-NKG2C+). Sorting was limited to alpha-beta TCR-expressing T cells with an anti-gamma-delta TCR antibody in several experiments.

The clonotype comes from a woman younger than 30 in good health. The V call is TRBV5-1, the J call TRBJ2-3; tentatively, D is TRBD1 (6 bases). Specimen: PBMCs. In nucleotides, the CDR3 is TGCGCCAGCAGCTTGACAGGGTTGAGGGATACGCAGTATTTT. It translates to CASSLTGLRDTQYF.